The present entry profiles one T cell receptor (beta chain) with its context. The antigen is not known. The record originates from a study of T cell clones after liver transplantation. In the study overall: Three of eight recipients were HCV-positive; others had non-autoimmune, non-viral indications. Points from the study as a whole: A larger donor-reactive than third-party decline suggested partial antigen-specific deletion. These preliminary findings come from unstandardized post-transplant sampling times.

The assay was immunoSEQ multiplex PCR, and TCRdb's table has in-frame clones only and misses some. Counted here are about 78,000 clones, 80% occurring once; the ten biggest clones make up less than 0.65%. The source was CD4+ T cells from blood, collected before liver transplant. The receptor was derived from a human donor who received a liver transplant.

CDR3 sequence (DNA): TGTGCCAGCTCACCACCGTCAGAACGCACTGAAGCTTTCTTT. Protein sequence: CASSPPSERTEAFF. The gene calls are TRBV18 and TRBJ1-1, with D uncertain. The CDR3 spans 14 residues. The ends were cut back, 0 bases at V and 4 bases at J, with 9 bases in the middle. Germline values: CDR1 KGHSH, CDR2 LQKENI.